The 22 T cell receptor beta chains in this list originate from one sample, sequenced in a study of blood T cell repertoires in COVID-19. Method: immunoSEQ multiplex PCR; TCRdb's copy keeps in-frame clones and lacks some. The data hold 150,000 to 200,000 clones, with 87% observed a single time. The source material was peripheral blood. These receptors all come from a human donor in a cohort sampled during active COVID-19.

The V gene is TRBV5-6, the J gene TRBJ1-5, with TRBD1 matching over 12 bases. The V segment lost 2 bases and the J segment 6 bases; nucleotides outside the gene matches: 3. The CDR3 length is 15 residues. From germline, CDR1 is SGHDT and CDR2 YYEEEE. CDR3 amino acids: CASSFGTGGVQPQHF. Written as DNA, the CDR3 is TGTGCCAGCAGCTTCGGGACAGGGGGCGTTCAGCCCCAGCATTTT.

CDR3 sequence (DNA): TGTGCCAGTAGTATGGGTCCCCGGGATGAGCAGTTCTTC. Protein product: CASSMGPRDEQFF. This sequence joins TRBV19 and TRBJ2-1; no clear D. CDR1 is LNHDA and CDR2 is SQIVND in the germline V gene (reference sequence). V was clipped by 3 bases and J by 8 bases, with 11 bases between them. This CDR3 region has 13 residues.

This clone was observed a handful of times. The chain combines TRBV5-5 with TRBJ1-1; the match to TRBD1 covers 8 bases. Unmatched junction bases numbered 8, after V lost 4 bases and J lost 3 bases. The length of the CDR3 is 15 residues. CDR1 and CDR2 (germline): SGHKS, YYEKEE (reference sequence). The CDR3 region has the DNA TGTGCCAGCAGCGGGAGACAGGGGTTTGACACTGAAGCTTTCTTT. Amino acids: CASSGRQGFDTEAFF.

The gene calls are TRBV7-2 and TRBJ2-7, with no clear D. CDR3 length: 15 amino acids. Trimming removed 3 bases from V and 0 bases from J, with 12 bases in between. Germline V lookup: CDR1 SGHTA, CDR2 FQGNSA. The CDR3 protein is CASSFTNHFSYEQYF. In nucleotides, the CDR3 is TGTGCCAGCAGCTTTACTAACCACTTCTCCTACGAGCAGTACTTC. The full variable domain, its missing parts supplied by reference TRBV7-2 and TRBJ2-7, is GAGVSQSPSNKVTEKGKDVELRCDPISGHTALYWYRQSLGQGLEFLIYFQGNSAPDKSGLPSDRFSAERTGGSVSTLTIQRTQQEDSAVYLCASSFTNHFSYEQYFGPGTRLTVT.

The chain has TRBV28 and TRBJ2-7; D not certain. CDR1 and CDR2 (germline): MDHEN, SYDVKM. CDR3 length: 12 amino acids. V was trimmed by 6 bases and J by 2 bases, leaving 8 bases between them. CDR3 bases: TGTGCCAGCAGAAACCGGGCCTACGAGCAGTACTTC. This encodes CASRNRAYEQYF.

The chain's CDR3 is CASSPGTLGNTIYF. The CDR3 coding sequence is TGTGCCAGCAGCCCGGGGACACTTGGAAACACCATATATTTT. The chain joins TRBV11-3 to TRBJ1-3; a weak D match, TRBD1 (6 bases). Germline lookup yields CDR1 SGHNT and CDR2 YENEEA. The CDR3 is 14 amino acids. The germline V and J ends were trimmed by 5 bases and 3 bases, with 11 bases remaining between them.

This clone was picked up one time. The V call is TRBV7-9, the J call TRBJ2-5; 7 bases align to TRBD1. This CDR3 region has 16 residues. Germline V gene lookup returns CDR1 SEHNR and CDR2 FQNEAQ (reference sequence). V lost 5 bases, J lost 0 bases, and 9 bases stayed unmatched. CDR3 region: CASSTNRGKYQETQYF. The CDR3 nucleotides read TGTGCCAGCAGCACCAACAGGGGAAAGTACCAAGAGACCCAGTACTTC.

This rearrangement joins TRBV28 to TRBJ1-5; D is possibly TRBD1 (6 bases). The CDR3 consists of 16 residues. From germline, CDR1 is MDHEN and CDR2 SYDVKM. V was trimmed by 4 bases and J by 2 bases, leaving 15 bases between them. The DNA of the CDR3 is TGTGCCAGCAGTTACCCGACAGGTCCGGGCAATCAGCCCCAGCATTTT. It specifies CASSYPTGPGNQPQHF.

The chain joins TRBV27 to TRBJ2-7, with D possibly TRBD1 on 5 matching bases. The CDR3 is 11 residues long. The V end lost 5 bases, the J end lost 3 bases, and 5 bases lay between the germline ends. The V gene's germline CDR1 is MNHEY and CDR2 SMNVEV (reference sequence). The CDR3 coding sequence is TGTGCCAGCAGTCAGGGCTACGAGCAGTACTTC. Protein sequence: CASSQGYEQYF.

The genes are TRBV5-4 and TRBJ1-1, with 8 positions matching TRBD1. This CDR3 is built from 12 residues. Germline CDR1 is SGHNT and CDR2 is YYREEE (reference sequence). The V and J ends lost 2 bases and 7 bases, in that order; junction bases with no gene match: 1. This chain's CDR3 is CASSFGQGEAFF. The CDR3 DNA sequence: TGTGCCAGCAGCTTCGGACAGGGTGAAGCTTTCTTT.

This clone was seen just once. This chain links TRBV6-2 or TRBV6-3 with TRBJ1-1, with D possibly matching TRBD1 (5 bases). The CDR3 length is 13 residues. V was clipped by 0 bases and J by 6 bases, with 8 bases between them. In germline, CDR1 is MNHEY, CDR2 SVGEGT. CDR3 DNA sequence: TGTGCCAGCAGTTACTCGCACAGGCCTGAAGCTTTCTTT. It specifies CASSYSHRPEAFF.

The gene calls are TRBV24-1 and TRBJ2-1, with 14 bases that match TRBD2. The germline V gene encodes CDR1 KGHDR and CDR2 SFDVKD. Trimming cost V 4 bases and J 2 bases; bases outside gene matches: 9. CDR3 length: 19 residues. CDR3 sequence reads: CATSDPRTSGRSAYNEQFF. Here the CDR3 DNA reads TGTGCCACCAGTGACCCGAGGACTAGCGGGAGGTCAGCCTACAATGAGCAGTTCTTC.

This clone was observed a handful of times. The chain uses TRBV3-1 (or the pseudogene TRBV3-2) and TRBJ1-1; D perhaps matches TRBD1 (5 bases). V was shortened by 0 bases and J by 6 bases, with 17 bases between the two germline ends. Germline-derived CDR1 and CDR2 are LGHDT and YNNKEL (reference sequence). This CDR3 contains 16 residues. The CDR3: CASSQDQGPVGPEAFF. The CDR3 region has the DNA TGTGCCAGCAGCCAAGATCAGGGTCCCGTGGGGCCTGAAGCTTTCTTT.

This clone was seen a single time. The rearrangement links TRBV18 to TRBJ2-3; 9 positions match TRBD1. Unmatched junction bases numbered 2, after V lost 3 bases and J lost 1 base. This CDR3 comprises 15 residues. Germline CDR1 reads KGHSH; CDR2 reads LQKENI. As DNA, the CDR3 is TGTGCCAGCTCACCTCGGACAGGGGGCACAGATACGCAGTATTTT. Translating it yields CASSPRTGGTDTQYF.

The rearrangement joins TRBV4-3 to TRBJ1-2, with D perhaps matching TRBD1 (6 bases). Germline V gives CDR1 LGHNA, CDR2 YSLEER. V was trimmed by 6 bases and J by 7 bases, leaving 18 bases between them. This CDR3 comprises 14 residues. In DNA form, the CDR3 reads TGCGCCAGCAGTCTTTCGGGGGGCGCAGGTGGCTACACCTTC. Its translation: CASSLSGGAGGYTF.

The gene calls are TRBV10-3 and TRBJ2-2; D possibly corresponds to TRBD2 (6 bases). V was trimmed by 5 bases and J by 5 bases, leaving 12 bases between them. The CDR3 is made up of 14 amino acids. Germline-derived CDR1 and CDR2 are ENHRY and SYGVKD. The CDR3 nucleotides are TGTGCCATCAGTAAGGGAGGTCTGACCGGGGAGCTGTTTTTT. It yields the protein CAISKGGLTGELFF.

This clone was detected only once. The chain uses TRBV6-6 and TRBJ2-3, with a possible D match to TRBD1 (6 bases). Germline V gene sequence: CDR1 MNHNY, CDR2 SVGAGI (reference sequence). The CDR3 loop spans 15 amino acids. Trimming pared 7 bases from V and 3 bases from J, leaving 17 bases between. The CDR3 sequence: CASNLLTGITDTQYF. The CDR3 DNA follows: TGTGCCAGCAATTTATTAACAGGGATAACAGATACGCAGTATTTT.

For the CDR3, the DNA is TGTGCCAGCTCACCAGCGGGGGGGTTAGATACGCAGTATTTT. Translation gives CASSPAGGLDTQYF. This rearrangement joins TRBV18 to TRBJ2-3; 9 bases map to TRBD2. The germline CDR1 and CDR2 sequences are KGHSH and LQKENI. CDR3 length: 14 amino acids. V gave up 2 bases and J gave up 5 bases; unmatched junction bases: 2.

This chain connects TRBV28 to TRBJ2-5, with 7 bases aligning to TRBD1. This CDR3 is built from 14 residues. With 2 bases clipped from V and 1 base from J, the junction kept 1 base outside the gene matches. Germline V gives CDR1 MDHEN, CDR2 SYDVKM. CDR3 nucleotides: TGTGCCAGCAGTTTAGCAGGGGGCCAAGAGACCCAGTACTTC. It is translated as CASSLAGGQETQYF.

The rearrangement joins TRBV5-5 to TRBJ2-4; 7 nucleotides match TRBD1. CDR3 length: 14 amino acids. CDR1 and CDR2 (germline): SGHKS, YYEKEE (reference sequence). J lost 4 bases, V lost 6 bases, and 7 bases had no gene match. CDR3 DNA sequence: TGTGCCAGCACCCTGGGACAGCTAAAAAACATTCAGTACTTC. It encodes CASTLGQLKNIQYF. Full variable domain (outside the CDR3, taken from reference TRBV5-5 and TRBJ2-4): DAGVTQSPTHLIKTRGQQVTLRCSPISGHKSVSWYQQVLGQGPQFIFQYYEKEERGRGNFPDRFSARQFPNYSSELNVNALLLGDSALYLCASTLGQLKNIQYFGAGTRLSVL.

The chain is built from TRBV2 and TRBJ2-7; D unclear. The CDR3 has 14 amino acids. Trimming removed 5 bases at V and 2 bases at J, with 13 bases between. CDR1 SNHLY and CDR2 FYNNEI come from the germline V gene. CDR3 coding DNA: TGTGCCAGCAGTCGGTCCAGCGCAACCTACGAGCAGTACTTC. Residues: CASSRSSATYEQYF.

This clone was recorded a few times. This chain uses TRBV5-1 with TRBJ2-6; 8 nucleotides match TRBD1. Unmatched junction bases numbered 2, after V lost 0 bases and J lost 9 bases. Germline CDR1 SGHRS, CDR2 YFSETQ. CDR3 length: 14 residues. The CDR3 DNA reads TGCGCCAGCAGCTTGGGACAGGGGAACAACGTCCTGACTTTC. Translation gives CASSLGQGNNVLTF.